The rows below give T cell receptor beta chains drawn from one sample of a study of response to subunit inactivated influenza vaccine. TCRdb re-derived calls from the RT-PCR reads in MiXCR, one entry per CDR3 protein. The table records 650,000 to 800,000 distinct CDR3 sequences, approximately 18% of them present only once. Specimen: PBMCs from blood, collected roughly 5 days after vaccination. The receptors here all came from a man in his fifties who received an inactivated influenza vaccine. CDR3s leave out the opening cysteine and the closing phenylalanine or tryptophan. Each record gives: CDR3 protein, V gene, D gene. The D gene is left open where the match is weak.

CDR3aa: ASSSPGTGELF; v_gene: TRBV12-3/TRBV12-4; d_gene: -
CDR3aa: ASSLVAGTVTGELF; v_gene: TRBV11-2; d_gene: -
CDR3aa: ASSHEPKNIQY; v_gene: TRBV6-2/TRBV6-3; d_gene: -
CDR3aa: SVLPGALNTQY; v_gene: TRBV29-1; d_gene: -
CDR3aa: SARGSYETNGYT; v_gene: TRBV20-1; d_gene: -
CDR3aa: ASSRTSEYNEQF; v_gene: TRBV14; d_gene: TRBD2
CDR3aa: AINEEGARMPTDTQY; v_gene: TRBV10-3; d_gene: TRBD1
CDR3aa: ASSLQGASVEQY; v_gene: TRBV7-9; d_gene: -
CDR3aa: ASSQGVGALMDGYT; v_gene: TRBV4-3; d_gene: -
CDR3aa: ASKVQGTSEKLF; v_gene: TRBV27; d_gene: -
CDR3aa: ASSLEGKGTDTQY; v_gene: TRBV5-5; d_gene: -
CDR3aa: SATGTGAYQETQY; v_gene: TRBV20-1; d_gene: TRBD1
CDR3aa: SARDGIAGGRINEQF; v_gene: TRBV20-1; d_gene: TRBD2
CDR3aa: ASSLGQRKNTEAF; v_gene: TRBV5-1; d_gene: -
CDR3aa: ASSSGLGGPKTYEQY; v_gene: TRBV6-2/TRBV6-3; d_gene: -
CDR3aa: ATSRDPLRGTLSQY; v_gene: TRBV15; d_gene: -
CDR3aa: ASSQYPTSGRASIQY; v_gene: TRBV4-3; d_gene: TRBD2
CDR3aa: SARDWAANTGELF; v_gene: TRBV20-1; d_gene: -
CDR3aa: ASSYGFSGISYEQY; v_gene: TRBV5-1; d_gene: TRBD2
CDR3aa: ASSSPGQGVKF; v_gene: TRBV7-2; d_gene: TRBD1
CDR3aa: ASSEYGDNQPQH; v_gene: TRBV25-1; d_gene: -
CDR3aa: ASSLSASGSNEQF; v_gene: TRBV12-3/TRBV12-4; d_gene: TRBD2
CDR3aa: SARVLAGRTDTQY; v_gene: TRBV20-1; d_gene: TRBD2
CDR3aa: ASSPGASYEQY; v_gene: TRBV10-1; d_gene: -
CDR3aa: ASSQDLARPNNEQF; v_gene: TRBV12-3/TRBV12-4; d_gene: -
CDR3aa: ASSANLASYNEQF; v_gene: TRBV6-1; d_gene: -
CDR3aa: ASREGSNYNEQF; v_gene: TRBV6-2/TRBV6-3; d_gene: -
CDR3aa: ASSFTSGNEQF; v_gene: TRBV7-9; d_gene: TRBD2
CDR3aa: ASSLLGTDYEQY; v_gene: TRBV5-1; d_gene: -